The entry below describes one T cell receptor (beta chain). The sample originates from a study of OX40 agonist ivuxolimab in advanced cancers. Libraries were prepared by immunoSEQ multiplex PCR; TCRdb keeps only in-frame clonotypes and omits some of them. The sample holds more than 60,000 clones; around 83% are singletons and the top ten take approximately 30%. Per germline, CDR1 KGHSH and CDR2 LQKENI. Trimming stripped 6 bases from V and 4 bases from J, with 10 bases between. This CDR3 is built from 12 residues. The chain is built from TRBV18 and TRBJ2-7; D may be TRBD1 or TRBD2 (5 bases each). The clonotype was recovered from an adult with an advanced solid tumor such as melanoma, head and neck, liver or kidney cancer. Here the sequenced sample was CD4+ or CD8+ T cells sorted from blood, taken in a trial of the OX40 agonist ivuxolimab. In DNA, the CDR3 is TGTGCCAGCTCTTGGGGGAAGTACGAGCAGTACTTC. As protein: CASSWGKYEQYF.